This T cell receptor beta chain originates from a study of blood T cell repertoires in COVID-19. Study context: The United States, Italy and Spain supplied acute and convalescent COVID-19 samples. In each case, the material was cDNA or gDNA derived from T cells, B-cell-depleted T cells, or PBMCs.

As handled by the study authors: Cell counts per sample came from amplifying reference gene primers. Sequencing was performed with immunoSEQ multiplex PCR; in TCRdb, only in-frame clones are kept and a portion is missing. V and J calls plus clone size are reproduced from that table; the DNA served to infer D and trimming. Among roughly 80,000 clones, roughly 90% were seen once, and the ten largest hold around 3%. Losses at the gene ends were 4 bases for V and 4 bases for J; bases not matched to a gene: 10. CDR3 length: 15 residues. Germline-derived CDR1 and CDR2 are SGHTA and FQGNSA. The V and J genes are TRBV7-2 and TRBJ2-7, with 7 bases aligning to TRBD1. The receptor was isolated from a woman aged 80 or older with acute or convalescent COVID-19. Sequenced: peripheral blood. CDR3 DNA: TGTGCCAGCAGCTATTCGACAGGGCTTTTATACGAGCAGTACTTC. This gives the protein CASSYSTGLLYEQYF.